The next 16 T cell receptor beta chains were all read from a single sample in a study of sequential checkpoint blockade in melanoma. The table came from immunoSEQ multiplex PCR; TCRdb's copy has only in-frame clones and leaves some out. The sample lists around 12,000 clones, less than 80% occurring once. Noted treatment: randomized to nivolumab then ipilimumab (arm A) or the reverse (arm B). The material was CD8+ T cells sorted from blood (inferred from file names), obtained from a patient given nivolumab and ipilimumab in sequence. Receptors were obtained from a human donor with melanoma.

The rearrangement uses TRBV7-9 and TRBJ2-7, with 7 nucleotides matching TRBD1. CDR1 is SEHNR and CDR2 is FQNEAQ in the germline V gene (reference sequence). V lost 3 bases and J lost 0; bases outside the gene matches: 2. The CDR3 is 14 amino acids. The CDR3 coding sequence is TGTGCCAGCAGCTTTAACAGGGGCTCCTACGAGCAGTACTTC. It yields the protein CASSFNRGSYEQYF. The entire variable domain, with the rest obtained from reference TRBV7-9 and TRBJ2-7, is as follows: DTGVSQNPRHKITKRGQNVTFRCDPISEHNRLYWYRQTLGQGPEFLTYFQNEAQLEKSRLLSDRFSAERPKGSFSTLEIQRTEQGDSAMYLCASSFNRGSYEQYFGPGTRLTVT.

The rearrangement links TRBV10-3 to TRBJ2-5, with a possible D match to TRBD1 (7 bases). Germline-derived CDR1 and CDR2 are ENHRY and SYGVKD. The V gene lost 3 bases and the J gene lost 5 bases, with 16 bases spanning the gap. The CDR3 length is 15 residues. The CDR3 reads CAISDVAGGRETQYF. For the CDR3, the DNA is TGTGCCATCAGTGACGTGGCAGGGGGGAGGGAGACCCAGTACTTC.

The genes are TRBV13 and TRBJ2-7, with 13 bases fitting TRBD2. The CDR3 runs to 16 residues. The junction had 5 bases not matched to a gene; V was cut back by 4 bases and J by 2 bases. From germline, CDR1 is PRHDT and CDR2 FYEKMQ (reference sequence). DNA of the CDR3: TGTGCCAGCAGCTCAGCCGGACTAGCGGGGGCCTACGAGCAGTACTTC. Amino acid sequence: CASSSAGLAGAYEQYF.

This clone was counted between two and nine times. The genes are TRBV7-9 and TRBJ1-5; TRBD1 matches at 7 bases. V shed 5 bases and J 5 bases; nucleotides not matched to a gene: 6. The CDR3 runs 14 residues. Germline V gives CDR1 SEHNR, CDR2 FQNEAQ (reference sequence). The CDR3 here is CASSQTGSDQPQHF. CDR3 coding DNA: TGTGCCAGCAGCCAGACAGGGTCGGATCAGCCCCAGCATTTT.

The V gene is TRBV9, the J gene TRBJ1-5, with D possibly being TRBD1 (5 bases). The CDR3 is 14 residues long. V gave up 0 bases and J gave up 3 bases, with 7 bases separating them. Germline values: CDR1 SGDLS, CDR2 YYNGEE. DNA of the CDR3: TGTGCCAGCAGCGTAGGACAGTACAATCAGCCCCAGCATTTT. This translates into CASSVGQYNQPQHF.

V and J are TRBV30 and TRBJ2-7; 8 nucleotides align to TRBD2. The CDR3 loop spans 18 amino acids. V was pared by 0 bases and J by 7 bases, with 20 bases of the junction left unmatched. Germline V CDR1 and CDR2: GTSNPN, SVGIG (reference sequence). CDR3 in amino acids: CAWSVPSPLAEAPREQYF. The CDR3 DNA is TGTGCCTGGAGTGTACCCTCCCCACTAGCGGAGGCCCCGCGGGAGCAGTACTTC.

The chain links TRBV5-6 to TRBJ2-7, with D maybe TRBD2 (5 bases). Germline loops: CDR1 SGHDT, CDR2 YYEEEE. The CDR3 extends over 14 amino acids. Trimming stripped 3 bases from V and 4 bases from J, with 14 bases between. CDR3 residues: CASSSGGSVYEQYF. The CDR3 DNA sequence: TGTGCCAGCAGCTCCGGCGGGTCCGTTTACGAGCAGTACTTC.

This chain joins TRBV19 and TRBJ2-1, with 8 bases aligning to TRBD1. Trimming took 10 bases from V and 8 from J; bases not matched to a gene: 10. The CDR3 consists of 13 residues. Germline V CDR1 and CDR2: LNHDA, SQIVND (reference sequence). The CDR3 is CATAPDRDDEQFF. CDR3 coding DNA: TGTGCCACCGCCCCGGACAGGGATGATGAGCAGTTCTTC.

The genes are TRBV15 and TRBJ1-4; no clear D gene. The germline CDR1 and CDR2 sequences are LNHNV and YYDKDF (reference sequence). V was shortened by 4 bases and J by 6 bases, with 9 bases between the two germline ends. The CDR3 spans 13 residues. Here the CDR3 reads CATSMGRDEKLFF. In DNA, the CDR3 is TGTGCCACCAGCATGGGCAGAGATGAAAAACTGTTTTTT.

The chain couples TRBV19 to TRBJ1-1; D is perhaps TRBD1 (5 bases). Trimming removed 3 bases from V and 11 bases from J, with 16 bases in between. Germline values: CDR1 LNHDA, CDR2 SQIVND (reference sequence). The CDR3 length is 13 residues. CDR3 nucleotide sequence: TGTGCCAGTAGTATTATCACTTTCAGGGATGCTTTCTTT. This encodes CASSIITFRDAFF.

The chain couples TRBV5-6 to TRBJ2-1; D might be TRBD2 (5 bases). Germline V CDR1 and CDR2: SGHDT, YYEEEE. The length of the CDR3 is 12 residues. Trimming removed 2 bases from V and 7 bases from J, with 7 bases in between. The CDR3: CASSFWENEQFF. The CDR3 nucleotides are TGTGCCAGCAGCTTCTGGGAGAATGAGCAGTTCTTC.

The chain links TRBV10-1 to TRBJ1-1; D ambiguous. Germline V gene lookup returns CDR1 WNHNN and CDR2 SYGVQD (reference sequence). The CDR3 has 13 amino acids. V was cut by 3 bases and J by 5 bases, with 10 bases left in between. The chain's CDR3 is CASSDSGRTEAFF. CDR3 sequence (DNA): TGCGCCAGCAGTGACTCCGGGAGAACTGAAGCTTTCTTT.

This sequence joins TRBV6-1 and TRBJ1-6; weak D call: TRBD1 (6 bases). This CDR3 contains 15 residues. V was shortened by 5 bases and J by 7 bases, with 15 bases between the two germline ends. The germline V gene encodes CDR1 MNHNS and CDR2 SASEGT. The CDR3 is CASSSVLGANSPLHF. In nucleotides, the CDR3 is TGTGCCAGCAGTTCCGTCTTGGGGGCAAATTCACCCCTCCACTTT.

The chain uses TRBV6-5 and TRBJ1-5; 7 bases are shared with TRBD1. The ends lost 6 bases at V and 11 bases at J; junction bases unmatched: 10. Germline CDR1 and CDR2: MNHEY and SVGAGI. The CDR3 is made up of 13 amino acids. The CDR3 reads CASSPGGWDTQHF. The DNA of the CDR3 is TGTGCCAGCAGCCCAGGGGGTTGGGATACCCAGCATTTT.

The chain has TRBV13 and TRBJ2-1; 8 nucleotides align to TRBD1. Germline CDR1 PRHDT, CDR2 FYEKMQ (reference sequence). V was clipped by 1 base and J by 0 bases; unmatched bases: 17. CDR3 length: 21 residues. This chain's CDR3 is CASSLALGQGALLSSYNEQFF. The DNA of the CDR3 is TGTGCCAGCAGCTTAGCATTGGGCCAGGGGGCCCTACTTAGCTCCTACAATGAGCAGTTCTTC.

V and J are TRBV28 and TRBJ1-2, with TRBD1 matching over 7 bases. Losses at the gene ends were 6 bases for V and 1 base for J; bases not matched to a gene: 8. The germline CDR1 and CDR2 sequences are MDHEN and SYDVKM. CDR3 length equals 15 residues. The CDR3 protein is CASSFLRQGNYGYTF. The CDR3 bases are TGTGCCAGCAGCTTTCTTCGACAGGGTAACTATGGCTACACCTTC.